These 10 T cell receptor beta chains were sequenced from one sample in a study of blood T cell repertoires in COVID-19. TCRdb's copy holds only in-frame clones and misses some; the assay was immunoSEQ multiplex PCR. Among about 190,000 clones listed, about nine tenths were seen once. Material for sequencing was peripheral blood. These TCRs come from a man in his forties or fifties with acute or convalescent COVID-19.

J is TRBJ1-5 and V is TRBV25-1; 10 bases are a match to TRBD1. V dropped 2 bases and J dropped 13; count of bases not matched to a gene: 8. Germline assignment: CDR1 MGHDK and CDR2 SYGVNS. The CDR3 is 14 residues long. The CDR3 DNA follows: TGTGCCAGCAGTGAACCCGGACAGGGGGAACTACAGCATTTT. Amino acid sequence: CASSEPGQGELQHF.

V gene TRBV7-2 combines with J gene TRBJ2-7; 14 bases line up with TRBD2. CDR1 is SGHTA, CDR2 FQGNSA, per germline. J lost 12 bases, V lost 5 bases, and 9 bases had no gene match. The CDR3 is 14 residues long. The CDR3 loop is CASSLTSGGAELYF. Here the CDR3 DNA reads TGTGCCAGCAGCCTGACTAGCGGGGGGGCAGAGTTGTACTTC.

This rearrangement joins TRBV5-8 to TRBJ2-7; a possible D gene is TRBD2 (6 bases). Germline lookup yields CDR1 SGHTS and CDR2 YDEGEE. V was cut by 0 bases and J by 2 bases, with 9 bases left in between. There are 14 residues in the CDR3. The CDR3 is CASSLVGGTYEQYF. The CDR3 DNA is TGTGCCAGCAGCTTGGTCGGAGGGACCTACGAGCAGTACTTC.

This chain uses TRBV4-3 with TRBJ2-7, with D possibly TRBD2 on 5 matching bases. Germline V gene sequence: CDR1 LGHNA, CDR2 YSLEER. The CDR3 consists of 15 residues. Trimming cost V 0 bases and J 0 bases, with 9 bases left between them. As DNA, the CDR3 is TGCGCCAGCAGCCAAGATAGCGAGGTCTCCTACGAGCAGTACTTC. Residues: CASSQDSEVSYEQYF.

V gene TRBV11-2 combines with J gene TRBJ2-7; unclear D gene. The V gene's germline CDR1 is SGHAT and CDR2 FQNNGV. The CDR3 loop spans 13 amino acids. V was cut by 5 bases and J by 4 bases, with 12 bases left in between. The CDR3 region has the DNA TGTGCCAGCAGCAACAGAAGATTTTACGAGCAGTACTTC. Translating it yields CASSNRRFYEQYF.

The rearrangement uses TRBV7-6 and TRBJ1-3, with 7 bases lining up with TRBD1. Germline CDR1 is SGHVS and CDR2 is FNYEAQ. The CDR3 is 14 amino acids. J was trimmed by 5 bases and V by 5 bases; bases with no gene match: 6. CDR3 coding DNA: TGTGCCAGCAGCCCACGACAGGGCAGAAACACCATATATTTT. Protein: CASSPRQGRNTIYF. Using reference TRBV7-6 and TRBJ1-3 for the parts outside the CDR3, the full variable domain is GAGVSQSPRYKVTKRGQDVALRCDPISGHVSLYWYRQALGQGPEFLTYFNYEAQQDKSGLPNDRFSAERPEGSISTLTIQRTEQRDSAMYRCASSPRQGRNTIYFGEGSWLTVV.

The table lists this clone with a count of one. V and J are TRBV10-3 and TRBJ1-1; 9 nucleotides align to TRBD1. V dropped 3 bases and J dropped 1; count of bases not matched to a gene: 6. This CDR3 region has 16 residues. From germline, CDR1 is ENHRY and CDR2 SYGVKD. The CDR3 coding sequence is TGTGCCATCAGTGATTGGGACAGGGTTAGGAACACTGAAGCTTTCTTT. Amino acid sequence: CAISDWDRVRNTEAFF.

This chain links TRBV18 with TRBJ1-4, with D perhaps TRBD1 (5 bases). Trimming stripped 1 base from V and 4 bases from J, with 16 bases between. This CDR3 region has 17 residues. From germline, CDR1 is KGHSH and CDR2 LQKENI. CDR3 amino acids: CASSPQAAGPFNEKLFF. DNA for the CDR3: TGTGCCAGCTCACCACAGGCGGCAGGGCCCTTTAATGAAAAACTGTTTTTT.

This chain uses TRBV15 with TRBJ1-2, with 9 bases matching TRBD1. This CDR3 is 13 amino acids long. Germline CDR1 reads LNHNV; CDR2 reads YYDKDF (reference sequence). J gave up 5 bases and V 3 bases, and 1 base lay outside the gene matches. CDR3 protein: CATSRGQGYGYTF. Here the CDR3 DNA reads TGTGCCACCAGCAGGGGACAGGGTTATGGCTACACCTTC.

This clone was seen only a few times. The chain uses TRBV6-1 and TRBJ1-2; tentatively, D is TRBD1 (5 bases). Per the germline V gene, CDR1 is MNHNS and CDR2 is SASEGT. Trimming pared 0 bases from V and 8 bases from J, leaving 13 bases between. This CDR3 has 14 residues. DNA of the CDR3: TGTGCCAGCAGTGAAGCCACAGGTTTAGGCGGCTACACCTTC. Amino acids: CASSEATGLGGYTF.